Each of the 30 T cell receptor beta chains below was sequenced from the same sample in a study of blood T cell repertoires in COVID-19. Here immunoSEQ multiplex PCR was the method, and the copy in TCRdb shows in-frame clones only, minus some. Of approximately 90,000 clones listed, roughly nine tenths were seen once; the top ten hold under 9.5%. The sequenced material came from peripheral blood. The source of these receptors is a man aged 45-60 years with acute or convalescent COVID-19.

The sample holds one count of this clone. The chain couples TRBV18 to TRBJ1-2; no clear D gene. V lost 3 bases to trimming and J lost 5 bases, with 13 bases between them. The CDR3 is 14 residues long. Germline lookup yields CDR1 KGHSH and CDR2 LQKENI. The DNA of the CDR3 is TGTGCCAGCTCACCCGATCGGGTTTTATATGGCTACACCTTC. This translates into CASSPDRVLYGYTF.

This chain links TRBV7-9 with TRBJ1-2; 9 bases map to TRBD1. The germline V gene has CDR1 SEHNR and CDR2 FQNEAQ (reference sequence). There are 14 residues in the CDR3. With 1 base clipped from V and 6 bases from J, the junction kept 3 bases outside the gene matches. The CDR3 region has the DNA TGTGCCAGCAGCTTAGGAGGACAGGGGAATGGCTACACCTTC. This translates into CASSLGGQGNGYTF. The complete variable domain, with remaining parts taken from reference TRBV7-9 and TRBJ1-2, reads DTGVSQNPRHKITKRGQNVTFRCDPISEHNRLYWYRQTLGQGPEFLTYFQNEAQLEKSRLLSDRFSAERPKGSFSTLEIQRTEQGDSAMYLCASSLGGQGNGYTFGSGTRLTVV.

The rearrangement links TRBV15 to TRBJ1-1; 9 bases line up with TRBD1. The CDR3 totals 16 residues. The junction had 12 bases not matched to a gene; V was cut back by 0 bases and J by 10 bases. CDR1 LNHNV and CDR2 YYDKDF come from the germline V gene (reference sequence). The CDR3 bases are TGTGCCACCAGCAGAGATATCACAGGGGGCGCCCCCCCAGCTTTCTTT. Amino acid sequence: CATSRDITGGAPPAFF. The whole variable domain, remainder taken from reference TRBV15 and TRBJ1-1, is DAMVIQNPRYQVTQFGKPVTLSCSQTLNHNVMYWYQQKSSQAPKLLFHYYDKDFNNEADTPDNFQSRRPNTSFCFLDIRSPGLGDTAMYLCATSRDITGGAPPAFFGQGTRLTVV.

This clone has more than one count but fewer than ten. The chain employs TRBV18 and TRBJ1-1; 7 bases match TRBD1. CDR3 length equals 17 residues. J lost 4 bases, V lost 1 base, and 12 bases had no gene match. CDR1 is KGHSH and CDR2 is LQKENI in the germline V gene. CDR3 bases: TGTGCCAGCTCACCACTCCCCTTGACAGGGTCGGGCACTGAAGCTTTCTTT. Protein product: CASSPLPLTGSGTEAFF.

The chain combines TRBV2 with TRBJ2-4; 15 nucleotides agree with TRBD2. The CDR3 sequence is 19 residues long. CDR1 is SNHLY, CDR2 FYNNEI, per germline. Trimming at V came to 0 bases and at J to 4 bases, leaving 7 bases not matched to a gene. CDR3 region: CASSEALGLAGGRKNIQYF. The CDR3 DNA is TGTGCCAGCAGTGAAGCCCTCGGACTAGCGGGGGGGAGGAAAAACATTCAGTACTTC. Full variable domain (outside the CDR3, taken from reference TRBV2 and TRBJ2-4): EPEVTQTPSHQVTQMGQEVILRCVPISNHLYFYWYRQILGQKVEFLVSFYNNEISEKSEIFDDQFSVERPDGSNFTLKIRSTKLEDSAMYFCASSEALGLAGGRKNIQYFGAGTRLSVL.

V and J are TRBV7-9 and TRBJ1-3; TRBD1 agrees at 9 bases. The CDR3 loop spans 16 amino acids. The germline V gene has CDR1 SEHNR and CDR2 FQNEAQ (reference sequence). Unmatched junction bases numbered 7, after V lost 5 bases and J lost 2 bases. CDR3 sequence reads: CASSPRTGGAGNTIYF. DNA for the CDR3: TGTGCCAGCAGCCCCCGAACAGGGGGCGCTGGAAACACCATATATTTT.

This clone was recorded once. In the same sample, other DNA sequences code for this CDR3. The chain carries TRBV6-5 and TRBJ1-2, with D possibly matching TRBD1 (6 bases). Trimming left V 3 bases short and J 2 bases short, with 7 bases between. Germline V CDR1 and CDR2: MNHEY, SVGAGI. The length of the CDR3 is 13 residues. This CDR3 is CASSYGQNYGYTF. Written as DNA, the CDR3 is TGTGCCAGCAGTTATGGACAGAACTATGGCTACACCTTC.

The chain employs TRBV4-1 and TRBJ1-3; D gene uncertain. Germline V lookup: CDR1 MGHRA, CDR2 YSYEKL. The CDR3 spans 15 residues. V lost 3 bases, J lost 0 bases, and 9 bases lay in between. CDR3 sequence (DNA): TGCGCCAGCAGCCATACCGGGAGCTCTGGAAACACCATATATTTT. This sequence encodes CASSHTGSSGNTIYF.

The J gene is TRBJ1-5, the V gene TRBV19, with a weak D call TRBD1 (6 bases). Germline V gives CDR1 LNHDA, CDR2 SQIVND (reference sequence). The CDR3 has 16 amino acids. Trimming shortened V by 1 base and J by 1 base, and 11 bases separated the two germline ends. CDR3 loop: CASSIAEGTSNQPQHF. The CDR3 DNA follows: TGTGCCAGTAGTATAGCTGAGGGGACAAGCAATCAGCCCCAGCATTTT.

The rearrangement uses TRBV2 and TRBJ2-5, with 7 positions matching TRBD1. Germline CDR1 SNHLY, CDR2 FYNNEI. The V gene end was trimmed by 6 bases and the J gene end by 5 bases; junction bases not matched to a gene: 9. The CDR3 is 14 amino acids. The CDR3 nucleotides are TGTGCCAGCAGCCAACCAGACAGGGAGGAGACCCAGTACTTC. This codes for CASSQPDREETQYF.

CDR3 residues: CASSVQGRGSTDTQYF. The DNA for the CDR3 is TGTGCCAGCAGTGTACAGGGAAGGGGCAGCACAGATACGCAGTATTTT. The rearrangement joins TRBV2 to TRBJ2-3; TRBD1 might be the D (6 bases). Deletions cut 4 bases from V and 0 bases from J, with 14 bases between. CDR1 and CDR2 from the germline V gene are SNHLY and FYNNEI. This CDR3 spans 16 amino acids.

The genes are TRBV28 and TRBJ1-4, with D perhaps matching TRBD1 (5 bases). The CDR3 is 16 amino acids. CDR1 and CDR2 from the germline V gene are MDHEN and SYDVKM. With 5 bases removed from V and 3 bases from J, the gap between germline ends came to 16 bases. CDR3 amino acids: CASSGDPGGPNEKLFF. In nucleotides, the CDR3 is TGTGCCAGCAGTGGGGACCCGGGGGGACCTAATGAAAAACTGTTTTTT.

DNA for the CDR3: TGTGCCAGCAGCTTAACCGGGACAGGGCCATGGGGCTACACCTTC. This gives the protein CASSLTGTGPWGYTF. The chain joins TRBV5-4 to TRBJ1-2; the match to TRBD1 covers 9 bases. After removal of 2 bases from V and 8 bases from J, the junction contained 10 bases not matched to a gene. Germline V CDR1 and CDR2: SGHNT, YYREEE (reference sequence). CDR3 size: 15 residues.

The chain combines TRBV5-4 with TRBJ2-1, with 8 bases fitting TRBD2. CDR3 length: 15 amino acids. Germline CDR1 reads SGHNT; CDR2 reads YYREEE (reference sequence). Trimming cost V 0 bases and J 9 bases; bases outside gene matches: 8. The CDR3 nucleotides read TGTGCCAGCAGCTTGGTGGCGGGGGGTTACGGTGAGCAGTTCTTC. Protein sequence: CASSLVAGGYGEQFF.

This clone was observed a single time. The CDR3 DNA is TGTGCCAGCAGCTTGGCCAATTTACGAGGTGGAGCTTTCTTT. Translating gives CASSLANLRGGAFF. The chain couples TRBV5-6 to TRBJ1-1; D is uncertain. In germline, CDR1 is SGHDT, CDR2 YYEEEE. Deletions cut 0 bases from V and 10 bases from J, with 16 bases between. This CDR3 has 14 amino acids. Full variable domain (rest looked up from reference TRBV5-6 and TRBJ1-1): DAGVTQSPTHLIKTRGQQVTLRCSPKSGHDTVSWYQQALGQGPQFIFQYYEEEERQRGNFPDRFSGHQFPNYSSELNVNALLLGDSALYLCASSLANLRGGAFFGQGTRLTVV.

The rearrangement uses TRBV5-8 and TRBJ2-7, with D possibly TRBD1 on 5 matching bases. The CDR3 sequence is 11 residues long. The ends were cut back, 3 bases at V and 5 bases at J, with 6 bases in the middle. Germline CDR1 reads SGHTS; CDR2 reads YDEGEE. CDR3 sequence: CASSWTNEQYF. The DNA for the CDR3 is TGTGCCAGCAGCTGGACAAACGAGCAGTACTTC. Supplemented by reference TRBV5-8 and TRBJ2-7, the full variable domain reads EAGVTQSPTHLIKTRGQQATLRCSPISGHTSVYWYQQALGLGLQFLLWYDEGEERNRGNFPPRFSGRQFPNYSSELNVNALELEDSALYLCASSWTNEQYFGPGTRLTVT.

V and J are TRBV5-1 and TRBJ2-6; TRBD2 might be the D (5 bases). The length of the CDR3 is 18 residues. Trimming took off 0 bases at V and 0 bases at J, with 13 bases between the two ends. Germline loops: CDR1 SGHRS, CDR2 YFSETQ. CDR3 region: CASSLVSSQSSGANVLTF. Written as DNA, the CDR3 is TGCGCCAGCAGCTTGGTGTCTAGCCAGAGCTCTGGGGCCAACGTCCTGACTTTC.

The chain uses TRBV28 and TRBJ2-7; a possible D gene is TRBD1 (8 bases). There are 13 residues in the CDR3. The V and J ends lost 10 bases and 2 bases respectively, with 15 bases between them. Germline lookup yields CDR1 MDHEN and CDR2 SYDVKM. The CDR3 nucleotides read TGTGCCAACCGGACAGGGACTACCTACGAGCAGTACGTC. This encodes CANRTGTTYEQYV.

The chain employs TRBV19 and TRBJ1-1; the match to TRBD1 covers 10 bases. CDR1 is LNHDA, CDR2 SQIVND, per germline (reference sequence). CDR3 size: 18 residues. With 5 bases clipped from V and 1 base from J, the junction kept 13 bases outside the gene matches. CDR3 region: CASSLPGQGFRWNTEAFF. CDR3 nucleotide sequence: TGTGCCAGTAGTTTACCGGGACAGGGGTTCCGGTGGAACACTGAAGCTTTCTTT.

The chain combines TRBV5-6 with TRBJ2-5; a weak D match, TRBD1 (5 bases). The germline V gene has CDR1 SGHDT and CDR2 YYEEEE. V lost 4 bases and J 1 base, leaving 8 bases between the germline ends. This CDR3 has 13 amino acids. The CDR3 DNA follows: TGTGCCAGCAGCCCGGACACCCAAGAGACCCAGTACTTC. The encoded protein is CASSPDTQETQYF.

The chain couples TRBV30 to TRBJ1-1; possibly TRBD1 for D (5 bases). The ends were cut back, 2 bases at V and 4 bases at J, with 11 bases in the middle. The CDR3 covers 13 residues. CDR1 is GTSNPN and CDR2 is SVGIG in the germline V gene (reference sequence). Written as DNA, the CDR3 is TGTGCCTGGAGTCAGGGTATGGGCACTGAAGCTTTCTTT. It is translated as CAWSQGMGTEAFF. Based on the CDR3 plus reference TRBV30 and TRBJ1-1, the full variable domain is SQTIHQWPATLVQPVGSPLSLECTVEGTSNPNLYWYRQAAGRGLQLLFYSVGIGQISSEVPQNLSASRPQDRQFILSSKKLLLSDSGFYLCAWSQGMGTEAFFGQGTRLTVV.

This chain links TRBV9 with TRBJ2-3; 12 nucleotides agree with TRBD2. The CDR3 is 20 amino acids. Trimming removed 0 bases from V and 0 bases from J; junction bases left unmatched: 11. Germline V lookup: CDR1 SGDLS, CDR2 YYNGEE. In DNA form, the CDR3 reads TGTGCCAGCAGCGTAGGCGGACTAGCGGGGTTTCTCACTAGCACAGATACGCAGTATTTT. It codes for CASSVGGLAGFLTSTDTQYF.

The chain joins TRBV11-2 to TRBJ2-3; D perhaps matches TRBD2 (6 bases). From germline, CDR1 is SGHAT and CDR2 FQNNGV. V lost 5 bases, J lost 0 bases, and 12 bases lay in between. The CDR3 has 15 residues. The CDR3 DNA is TGTGCCAGCAGCCGAACGGGACTTAGCACAGATACGCAGTATTTT. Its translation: CASSRTGLSTDTQYF.

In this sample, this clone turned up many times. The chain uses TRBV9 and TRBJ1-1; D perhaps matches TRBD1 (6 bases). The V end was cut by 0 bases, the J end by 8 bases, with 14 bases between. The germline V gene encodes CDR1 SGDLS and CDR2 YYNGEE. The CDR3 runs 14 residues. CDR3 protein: CASSVVGGGKEAFF. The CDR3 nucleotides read TGTGCCAGCAGCGTAGTTGGCGGGGGCAAGGAAGCTTTCTTT.

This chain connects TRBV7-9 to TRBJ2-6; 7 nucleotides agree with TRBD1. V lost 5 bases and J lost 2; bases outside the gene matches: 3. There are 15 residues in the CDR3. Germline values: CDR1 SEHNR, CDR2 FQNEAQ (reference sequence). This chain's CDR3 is CASSLQGPGANVLTF. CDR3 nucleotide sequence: TGTGCCAGCAGCCTACAGGGGCCTGGGGCCAACGTCCTGACTTTC.

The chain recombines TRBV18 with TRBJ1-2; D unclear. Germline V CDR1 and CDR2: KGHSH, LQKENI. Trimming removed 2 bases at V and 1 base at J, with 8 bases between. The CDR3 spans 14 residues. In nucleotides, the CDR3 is TGTGCCAGCTCACCAGACGGGATTAACTATGGCTACACCTTC. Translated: CASSPDGINYGYTF.

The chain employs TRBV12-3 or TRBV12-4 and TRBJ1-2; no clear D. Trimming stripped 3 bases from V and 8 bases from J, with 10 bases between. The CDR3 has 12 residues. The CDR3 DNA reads TGTGCCAGCAGTTTTGCCGGGAACGGCTACACCTTC. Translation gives CASSFAGNGYTF.

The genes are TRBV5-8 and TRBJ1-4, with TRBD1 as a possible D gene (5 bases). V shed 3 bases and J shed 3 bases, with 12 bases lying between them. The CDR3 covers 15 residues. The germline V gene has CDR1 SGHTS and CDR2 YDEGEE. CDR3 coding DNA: TGTGCCAGCAGCTCCCATCGGGGGGCTAATGAAAAACTGTTTTTT. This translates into CASSSHRGANEKLFF.

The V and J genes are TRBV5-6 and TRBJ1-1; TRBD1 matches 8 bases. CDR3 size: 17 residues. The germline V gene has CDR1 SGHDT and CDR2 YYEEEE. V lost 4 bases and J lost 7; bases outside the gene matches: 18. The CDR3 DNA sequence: TGTGCCAGCAGCCGCACACAGGGGGGAACAACCCGCATTGAAGCTTTCTTT. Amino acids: CASSRTQGGTTRIEAFF.

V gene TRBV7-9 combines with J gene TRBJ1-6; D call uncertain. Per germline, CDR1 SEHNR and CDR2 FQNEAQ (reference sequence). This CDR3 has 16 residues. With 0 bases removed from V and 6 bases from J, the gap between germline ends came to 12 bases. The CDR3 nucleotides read TGTGCCAGCAGCTTAGCGCGTGCTCTCTCTAATTCACCCCTCCACTTT. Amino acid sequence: CASSLARALSNSPLHF.